Listed below are T cell receptor beta chains from one sample, sequenced in a study of blood T cell repertoires in COVID-19. Clones were read by immunoSEQ multiplex PCR, and TCRdb kept only the in-frame ones, dropping some. The sample lists 100,000 to 150,000 clones, around four fifths occurring once. Source material: peripheral blood. These TCRs come from a man in his sixties with acute or convalescent COVID-19. CDR3s include the opening cysteine and the closing phenylalanine or tryptophan. A D gene is named only where the DNA matches it firmly. A clone size is listed for some rows: how often the clone was seen (once, few, many), or a class if it is expanded.

v_call,clone_size,j_call,d_call,cdr3_aa,cdr3_nt
TRBV5-1,few,TRBJ2-7,TRBD2,CASRTTGGAYEQYF,TGCGCCAGCAGGACCACCGGGGGGGCCTACGAGCAGTACTTC
TRBV3-1/TRBV3-2,-,TRBJ2-3,-,CASSRDRDWASDTQYF,TGTGCCAGCAGCCGCGACCGGGACTGGGCCTCAGATACGCAGTATTTT
TRBV2,-,TRBJ1-5,-,CASTGGNSNQPQHF,TGTGCCAGCACGGGGGGGAATAGCAATCAGCCCCAGCATTTT
TRBV5-5,few,TRBJ1-1,-,CASSSIYSIMNTEAFF,TGTGCCAGCAGCTCAATCTACAGTATCATGAACACTGAAGCTTTCTTT
TRBV11-2,-,TRBJ2-3,-,CASSPNTFNRFESTDTQYF,TGTGCCAGCAGCCCGAATACTTTTAACAGGTTCGAAAGCACAGATACGCAGTATTTT
TRBV7-9,-,TRBJ1-6,TRBD1,CASSSGTANSPLHF,TGTGCCAGCAGCTCCGGGACAGCTAATTCACCCCTCCACTTT
TRBV3-1/TRBV3-2,-,TRBJ1-1,-,CASSLREVNTEAFF,TGTGCCAGCAGCCTCAGGGAAGTGAACACTGAAGCTTTCTTT
TRBV7-2,-,TRBJ2-5,TRBD2,CASSVGGASETQYF,TGTGCCAGCAGCGTGGGAGGGGCCTCAGAGACCCAGTACTTC
TRBV19,-,TRBJ2-1,TRBD2,CASSRPSGASYNEQFF,TGTGCCAGTAGTAGACCTAGCGGGGCATCCTACAATGAGCAGTTCTTC
TRBV2,few,TRBJ1-3,TRBD1,CASRTGLVIYF,TGTGCCAGCAGGACAGGGCTGGTCATATATTTT